This TCR beta chain stems from a study of regulatory T cells in long-lasting Graves disease. Study background: The term persistent Graves' disease signified upward of 5 years on antithyroid drugs with positive TSH receptor antibodies.

The sample holds many counts of this clonotype. Its antigen is currently unknown. This CDR3 spans 15 amino acids. V was pared by 10 bases and J by 0 bases, with 18 bases between. Looked up from germline, CDR1 is KGHDR and CDR2 is SFDVKD. Specified time point: persistent/refractory GD, antithyroid drugs over 5 years with positive TRAb. Preparation of the TCR library used RNA extracted from PBMCs. Findings of the study overall: Persistent Graves' patients showed less TCR diversity than newly diagnosed ones. Accuracy was perhaps lowered by the small sample size.

Construction of the TCR beta libraries employed iRepertoire HTBI primers in conjunction with Arm-PCR of CDR3 regions. TCRdb reanalysed the multiplex PCR reads using MiXCR and keeps one entry per CDR3 protein. The sample contains around 450,000 distinct CDR3 sequences, under 25% of which appear only once. Material: peripheral blood mononuclear cells (PBMCs), obtained when the disease was refractory, from a patient treated with antithyroid drugs. V is TRBV24-1 and J is TRBJ2-7, with D possibly matching TRBD1 (6 bases). The receptor was derived from a female donor with Graves disease. This chain's CDR3 is CATGTFKGISYEQYF. Here the CDR3 DNA reads TGTGCCACGGGGACATTCAAGGGGATCTCCTACGAGCAGTACTTC.